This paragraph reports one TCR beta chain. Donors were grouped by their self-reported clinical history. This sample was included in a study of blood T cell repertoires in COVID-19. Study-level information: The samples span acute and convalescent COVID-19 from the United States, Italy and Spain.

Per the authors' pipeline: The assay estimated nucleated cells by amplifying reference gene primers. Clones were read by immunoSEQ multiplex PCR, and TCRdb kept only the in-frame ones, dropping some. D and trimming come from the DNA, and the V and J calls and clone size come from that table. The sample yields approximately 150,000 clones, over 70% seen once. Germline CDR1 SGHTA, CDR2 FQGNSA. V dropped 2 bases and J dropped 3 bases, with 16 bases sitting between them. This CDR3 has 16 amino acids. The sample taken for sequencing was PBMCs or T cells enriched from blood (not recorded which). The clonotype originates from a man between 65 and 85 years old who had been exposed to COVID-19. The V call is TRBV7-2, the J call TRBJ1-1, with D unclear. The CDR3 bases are TGTGCCAGCAGCTTATTCCCCCTCCTCCGGGACACTGAAGCTTTCTTT. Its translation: CASSLFPLLRDTEAFF.